These T cell receptor beta chains were read from a single sample in a study of CD8+CD57+ T cells in acquired aplastic anemia. MiXCR was run by TCRdb on the reads, yielding one entry per CDR3 protein. Of 300,000 or so distinct CDR3 sequences detected, roughly 61% appear once; the ten largest clones hold under 1.5%. Sample: sorted CD4+, CD8+, or CD8+CD57+ T cells (not recorded which) from PBMCs. These receptors all stem from a human donor with aplastic anemia. Each CDR3 is given with its conserved first and last residue. The D gene is left open where the match is weak. Expanded clones are given a class, and other clones once, few, many or no size at all.

d_gene	v_gene	abundance	j_gene	CDR3aa	CDR3nt
TRBD2	TRBV20-1	.	TRBJ2-1	CSATSGLAYNEQFF	TGCAGTGCAACCTCGGGACTAGCCTACAATGAGCAGTTCTTC
TRBD1	TRBV7-9	.	TRBJ1-2	CASSFTGTGPYGYTF	TGTGCCAGCAGCTTCACCGGGACAGGGCCCTATGGCTACACCTTC
.	TRBV10-2	.	TRBJ2-7	CASSTGLPYEQYF	TGCGCCAGCAGTACAGGGTTGCCCTACGAGCAGTACTTC
TRBD2	TRBV10-3	.	TRBJ2-7	CAISGTSATYEQYF	TGTGCCATCAGTGGGACTAGCGCAACCTACGAGCAGTACTTC
.	TRBV7-9	.	TRBJ2-7	CASSRESSYEQYF	TGTGCCAGCTCCAGGGAATCCTCCTACGAGCAGTACTTC
TRBD2	TRBV7-9	.	TRBJ2-3	CASSLVGGGVDTQYF	TGTGCCAGCAGCTTAGTCGGGGGGGGCGTAGATACGCAGTATTTT
TRBD1	TRBV7-9	.	TRBJ2-7	CASSPTGGSTSWYF	TGCGCCAGCAGCCCGACAGGGGGATCTACGAGCTGGTACTTC
TRBD1	TRBV20-1	.	TRBJ1-2	CSANTGDNYGYTF	TGCAGTGCCAATACAGGGGATAACTATGGCTACACCTTC
TRBD2	TRBV9	.	TRBJ2-7	CASSGEDSGGIEQYF	TGTGCCAGCAGCGGGGAGGATAGCGGGGGAATTGAGCAGTACTTC
.	TRBV20-1	many	TRBJ2-5	CSARDGPKETQYF	TGCAGTGCTAGAGACGGGCCTAAAGAGACCCAGTACTTC
TRBD2	TRBV25-1	.	TRBJ2-1	CASLRLAGGGNNEQFF	TGTGCCAGCTTGCGGTTGGCGGGAGGGGGAAACAATGAGCAGTTCTTC
TRBD1	TRBV6-2/TRBV6-3	many	TRBJ2-7	CASRTGPYEQYF	TGTGCCAGCAGGACAGGGCCCTACGAGCAGTACTTC
.	TRBV7-3	.	TRBJ2-7	CASSSEDEQYF	TGTGCCAGCAGCTCGGAGGACGAGCAGTACTTC
.	TRBV9	.	TRBJ2-1	CAGRRGEQFF	TGTGCCGGCAGGAGGGGTGAGCAGTTCTTC
.	TRBV11-1	many	TRBJ2-3	CASSLELDSTSTDTQYF	TGTGCCAGCAGCTTAGAGTTGGACAGTACTAGCACAGATACGCAGTATTTT
.	TRBV7-6	.	TRBJ2-3	CASSRALTDTQYF	TGTGCCAGCAGCCGCGCGCTCACAGATACGCAGTATTTT
TRBD1	TRBV2	few	TRBJ2-3	CASSFDRVADTQYF	TGTGCCAGCAGTTTCGACAGGGTCGCAGATACGCAGTATTTT
.	TRBV7-9	.	TRBJ2-2	CASSQERVELFF	TGCGCCAGCAGCCAAGAACGAGTGGAGCTGTTTTTT
.	TRBV20-1	.	TRBJ2-7	CSAQPDRSYEQYF	TGCAGTGCTCAACCCGATCGGAGCTACGAGCAGTACTTC
TRBD1	TRBV19	few	TRBJ1-6	CASSKSRGQNNSPLHF	TGTGCCAGTAGTAAATCGAGGGGGCAAAATAATTCACCCCTCCACTTT
TRBD1	TRBV7-9	.	TRBJ2-7	CASSFGTAYGQYF	TGTGCCAGCAGCTTCGGGACAGCCTACGGGCAGTACTTC
TRBD1	TRBV20-1	.	TRBJ2-2	CSARDPDRANGELFF	TGCAGTGCTAGAGATCCCGACAGGGCTAACGGGGAGCTGTTTTTT
.	TRBV11-3	many	TRBJ2-3	CASSLGDGFGDTQYF	TGTGCCAGCAGCTTAGGGGACGGATTCGGAGATACGCAGTATTTT
TRBD1	TRBV14	many	TRBJ2-7	CASSQDPEQGYYEQYF	TGTGCCAGCAGCCAAGACCCGGAACAGGGGTACTACGAGCAGTACTTC
TRBD2	TRBV19	many	TRBJ2-5	CASSRGLAGETQYF	TGTGCCAGTAGCAGAGGACTAGCGGGAGAGACCCAGTACTTC
.	TRBV7-2	.	TRBJ1-5	CASSPRGYSNQPQHF	TGTGCCAGCAGCCCGCGGGGGTATAGCAATCAGCCCCAGCATTTT
.	TRBV19	.	TRBJ1-6	CASSITTVSNSPLHF	TGTGCCAGTAGTATCACGACCGTTAGTAATTCACCCCTCCACTTT